A single sample is the source of the 13 T cell receptor beta chains below, sequenced in a study of blood T cell repertoires in COVID-19 (dated by TCRdb to the early 2020s). The protocol used for the library was the immunoSEQ multiplex PCR assay. TCRdb obtained this table from immuneACCESS and retained in-frame rearrangements with V and J assigned. These tables miss some clones; where compared with another copy, unresolved V genes account for less than half of the shortfall, and the remainder is unexplained. This sample is represented by 250,000 to 300,000 clones; approximately 90% of them were singletons. The ten largest clones take up approximately 6.6% of the sample. Sequencing was performed on peripheral blood. The receptors were gathered from a woman in her twenties or thirties who had recovered from COVID-19.

The CDR3 is CAWSEAGPPLITDTQYF. The CDR3 DNA sequence: TGTGCCTGGAGTGAAGCGGGGCCTCCTCTTATCACAGATACGCAGTATTTT. V and J are TRBV30 and TRBJ2-3; the match to TRBD2 covers 7 bases. V dropped 1 base and J dropped 2; count of bases not matched to a gene: 12. This CDR3 contains 17 residues. Looked up from germline, CDR1 is GTSNPN and CDR2 is SVGIG (reference sequence).

V usage is TRBV5-1 and J usage is TRBJ2-1; tentative D call: TRBD2 (5 bases). CDR1 is SGHRS, CDR2 YFSETQ, per germline. The CDR3 contains 17 residues. The V end was cut by 5 bases, the J end by 0 bases, with 18 bases between. The CDR3 spells CASRPRETGSSYNEQFF. CDR3 DNA sequence: TGCGCCAGCAGGCCGAGAGAGACGGGGAGCTCCTACAATGAGCAGTTCTTC. Full variable domain (rest looked up from reference TRBV5-1 and TRBJ2-1): KAGVTQTPRYLIKTRGQQVTLSCSPISGHRSVSWYQQTPGQGLQFLFEYFSETQRNKGNFPGRFSGRQFSNSRSEMNVSTLELGDSALYLCASRPRETGSSYNEQFFGPGTRLTVL.

The rearrangement links TRBV2 to TRBJ2-1; the D gene is possibly TRBD2 (6 bases). Trimming left V 9 bases short and J 0 bases short, with 12 bases between. This CDR3 spans 14 amino acids. Germline CDR1 is SNHLY and CDR2 is FYNNEI. The CDR3 nucleotides read TGTGCCAGTTTACGGGGGAGCTCCTACAATGAGCAGTTCTTC. Translating it yields CASLRGSSYNEQFF. Drawing the rest from reference TRBV2 and TRBJ2-1, the complete variable domain is EPEVTQTPSHQVTQMGQEVILRCVPISNHLYFYWYRQILGQKVEFLVSFYNNEISEKSEIFDDQFSVERPDGSNFTLKIRSTKLEDSAMYFCASLRGSSYNEQFFGPGTRLTVL.

V is TRBV7-2 and J is TRBJ2-3; 7 nucleotides line up with TRBD2. CDR1 is SGHTA and CDR2 is FQGNSA in the germline V gene. The J segment lost 4 bases and the V segment lost 5 bases, leaving 6 bases of the junction unmatched. The CDR3 spans 14 residues. DNA for the CDR3: TGTGCCAGCAGCCCCGGGAGGAGGGCAGATACGCAGTATTTT. It specifies CASSPGRRADTQYF.

The chain carries TRBV4-1 and TRBJ2-7, with 7 nucleotides matching TRBD1. The CDR3 spans 15 residues. Trimming cost V 4 bases and J 3 bases; bases outside gene matches: 9. Germline-derived CDR1 and CDR2 are MGHRA and YSYEKL. DNA of the CDR3: TGCGCCAGCAGCCCAGGACAGGTCGGCGGCTACGAGCAGTACTTC. Encoded protein: CASSPGQVGGYEQYF.

V usage is TRBV5-1 and J usage is TRBJ2-3; TRBD2 matches at 13 bases. Germline trimming cut 2 bases from V and 0 bases from J; bases unmatched to any gene: 21. CDR3 length: 23 amino acids. CDR1 and CDR2 from the germline V gene are SGHRS and YFSETQ. The CDR3: CASSFRPFMTSGGPFSSTDTQYF. In nucleotides, the CDR3 is TGCGCCAGCAGCTTCCGACCTTTCATGACTAGCGGGGGGCCCTTCTCTAGCACAGATACGCAGTATTTT.

The V and J genes are TRBV28 and TRBJ2-3; 8 positions match TRBD2. The V segment lost 5 bases and the J segment 2 bases; nucleotides outside the gene matches: 12. Germline V gives CDR1 MDHEN, CDR2 SYDVKM. The CDR3 has 17 amino acids. For the CDR3, the DNA is TGTGCCAGCAGTCCCACGGGAGTAGCGGGGAACACAGATACGCAGTATTTT. Translation gives CASSPTGVAGNTDTQYF.

V and J are TRBV10-3 and TRBJ2-7; a possible D gene is TRBD2 (5 bases). The CDR3 is 13 residues long. CDR1 ENHRY and CDR2 SYGVKD come from the germline V gene. The ends were cut back, 4 bases at V and 5 bases at J, with 12 bases in the middle. As DNA, the CDR3 is TGTGCCATCAGTGGAGATGCCGGGGACGAGCAGTACTTC. This codes for CAISGDAGDEQYF.

V is TRBV4-1 and J is TRBJ1-5, with TRBD1 matching over 7 bases. J lost 4 bases, V lost 4 bases, and 4 bases had no gene match. Germline assignment: CDR1 MGHRA and CDR2 YSYEKL. The CDR3 has 14 amino acids. In DNA, the CDR3 is TGCGCCAGCAGCCCGGGACAGCCAAATCAGCCCCAGCATTTT. Translating it yields CASSPGQPNQPQHF.

This chain connects TRBV2 to TRBJ1-2; TRBD1 agrees at 11 bases. This CDR3 comprises 14 residues. Trimming cost V 6 bases and J 7 bases; bases outside gene matches: 7. Germline V lookup: CDR1 SNHLY, CDR2 FYNNEI. The CDR3 nucleotides read TGTGCCAGCAGGGACAGGGGGCGACTACGTGGCTACACCTTC. It translates to CASRDRGRLRGYTF.

The chain carries TRBV2 and TRBJ1-2; D unresolved. The V gene's germline CDR1 is SNHLY and CDR2 FYNNEI. Trimming cost V 6 bases and J 5 bases, with 10 bases left between them. There are 12 residues in the CDR3. The CDR3 region has the DNA TGTGCCAGCAGCGCAGAAATTTATGGCTACACCTTC. It specifies CASSAEIYGYTF.

The chain joins TRBV7-2 to TRBJ2-5, with TRBD2 matching over 12 bases. The CDR3 loop spans 15 amino acids. Looked up from germline, CDR1 is SGHTA and CDR2 is FQGNSA. The ends lost 4 bases at V and 3 bases at J; junction bases unmatched: 3. DNA of the CDR3: TGTGCCAGCAGCTCCCGACTAGCGGGGGAAGAGACCCAGTACTTC. This encodes CASSSRLAGEETQYF.

The rearrangement links TRBV28 to TRBJ2-1; tentatively, D is TRBD2 (7 bases). Trimming pared 8 bases from V and 2 bases from J, leaving 13 bases between. This CDR3 spans 14 amino acids. The germline gives CDR1 MDHEN, CDR2 SYDVKM. The CDR3 loop is CASDRGGAYNEQFF. The CDR3 DNA is TGTGCCAGCGATCGAGGGGGGGCCTACAATGAGCAGTTCTTC.